The 30 T cell receptor beta chains reported below all come from one sample, sequenced in a study of human T cells and chemical hapten exposure. TCRdb processed the RACE reads anew with MiXCR; each CDR3 protein has one entry. Of more than 250,000 distinct CDR3 sequences in the sample, 8.6% were seen once. Documented time point: pre-sensitization, week 0. Treatment: therapeutic diphenylcyclopropenone sensitization with weekly scalp DPC. This specimen consisted of whole blood, obtained in connection with sensitization to the hapten diphenylcyclopropenone (DPC). These receptors all come from a woman aged 35 to 49 with alopecia areata. Some clones in this sample may be carry-over from other donors' samples.

There are many counts of this clonotype. The CDR3 DNA follows: TGTGCCAGCAGCGGGCCCGTCGCCTACGAGCAGTACTTC. It codes for CASSGPVAYEQYF. The rearrangement links TRBV9 to TRBJ2-7; D uncertain. The CDR3 is made up of 13 amino acids. Germline loops: CDR1 SGDLS, CDR2 YYNGEE. V gave up 3 bases and J gave up 2 bases, with 9 bases separating them.

J is TRBJ1-2 and V is TRBV28; 10 bases fit TRBD1. Losses at the gene ends were 3 bases for V and 7 bases for J; bases not matched to a gene: 5. Germline CDR1 and CDR2: MDHEN and SYDVKM. The length of the CDR3 is 14 residues. In DNA form, the CDR3 reads TGTGCCAGCAGTTTCGGACAGGGGGAACGTGGCTACACCTTC. Translating it yields CASSFGQGERGYTF.

The chain combines TRBV12-3 or TRBV12-4 with TRBJ2-7; D may correspond to TRBD1 or TRBD2 (6 bases each). The germline V and J ends were trimmed by 0 bases and 0 bases, with 9 bases remaining between them. The CDR3 totals 15 residues. The CDR3 protein is CASSLARGPSYEQYF. CDR3 coding DNA: TGTGCCAGCAGTTTAGCCCGGGGGCCCTCCTACGAGCAGTACTTC.

About this clonotype itself: It may be a read error: a sequence one base away is much more abundant. This rearrangement joins TRBV20-1 to TRBJ1-1; 9 positions agree with TRBD1. The germline V gene encodes CDR1 DFQATT and CDR2 SNEGSKA (reference sequence). The CDR3 consists of 13 residues. As DNA, the CDR3 is TGCAGTGCTAGGAGTACAGGGGGCACTGAAGCTCTCTTT. Translation gives CSARSTGGTEALF.

This clonotype was seen only a few times. The chain links TRBV20-1 to TRBJ1-5, with D possibly being TRBD1 (6 bases). Germline V gene sequence: CDR1 DFQATT, CDR2 SNEGSKA (reference sequence). Deletions cut 4 bases from V and 1 base from J, with 20 bases between. The CDR3 is made up of 17 amino acids. The chain's CDR3 is CSAIRTGKEGSNQPQHF. The CDR3 nucleotides read TGCAGTGCTATTAGAACAGGGAAAGAGGGGAGCAATCAGCCCCAGCATTTT.

This rearrangement joins TRBV3-1 to TRBJ1-1; TRBD1 is a possible D gene (5 bases). Between the trimmed V and J ends, which lost 7 bases and 1 base, there was a span of 10 bases. CDR3 size: 13 residues. Germline V gene sequence: CDR1 LGHDT, CDR2 YNNKEL (reference sequence). The CDR3 is CASTFQGNTEAFF. The CDR3 coding sequence is TGTGCCAGCACTTTCCAGGGGAACACTGAAGCTTTCTTT.

The rearrangement uses TRBV2 and TRBJ2-1, with D possibly TRBD2 on 6 matching bases. The CDR3 is made up of 13 amino acids. Germline CDR1 and CDR2: SNHLY and FYNNEI. Trimming shortened V by 6 bases and J by 3 bases, and 9 bases separated the two germline ends. CDR3 sequence (DNA): TGTGCCAGCAGGGCGGGATACTACAATGAGCAGTTCTTC. Its protein product is CASRAGYYNEQFF.

V gene TRBV28 combines with J gene TRBJ2-2; the D is unclear. There are 12 residues in the CDR3. The V and J ends lost 9 bases and 7 bases respectively, with 12 bases between them. CDR1 MDHEN and CDR2 SYDVKM come from the germline V gene. The CDR3 sequence is CASRWIGGELFF. The CDR3 nucleotides read TGTGCCAGTAGATGGATAGGCGGGGAGCTGTTTTTT. The complete variable domain, with remaining parts taken from reference TRBV28 and TRBJ2-2, reads DVKVTQSSRYLVKRTGEKVFLECVQDMDHENMFWYRQDPGLGLRLIYFSYDVKMKEKGDIPEGYSVSREKKERFSLILESASTNQTSMYLCASRWIGGELFFGEGSRLTVL.

Points on this clonotype: The junction and the germline gene differ at one end; a read error may be behind it. This chain connects TRBV7-7 to TRBJ2-5, with D perhaps TRBD2 (6 bases). The CDR3 loop spans 15 amino acids. Germline V CDR1 and CDR2: SSHAT, FNYEAQ (reference sequence). CDR3 nucleotide sequence: TGTGCTAGCAGCCGGGGGAGCTCCCGATGGGAGACCCAGTACTTC. Its protein is CASSRGSSRWETQYF.

There are a few counts of this clonotype. The rearrangement links TRBV28 to TRBJ2-3, with 15 bases identical to TRBD2. V shed 8 bases and J 4 bases; nucleotides not matched to a gene: 10. The CDR3 is 17 amino acids. Germline CDR1 MDHEN, CDR2 SYDVKM. The DNA for the CDR3 is TGTGCCAGCCCCCCCGGACTAGCGGGAGGGCCGCCAGATACGCAGTATTTT. Encoded protein: CASPPGLAGGPPDTQYF. The full variable domain, with the rest looked up from reference TRBV28 and TRBJ2-3, is DVKVTQSSRYLVKRTGEKVFLECVQDMDHENMFWYRQDPGLGLRLIYFSYDVKMKEKGDIPEGYSVSREKKERFSLILESASTNQTSMYLCASPPGLAGGPPDTQYFGPGTRLTVL.

The CDR3 protein is CASSRTSHWIGEQFF. The CDR3 DNA follows: TGTGCCAGCAGCCGCACTAGTCATTGGATCGGTGAGCAGTTCTTC. The rearrangement joins TRBV28 to TRBJ2-1, with D possibly matching TRBD2 (5 bases). Trimming removed 6 bases at V and 9 bases at J, with 21 bases between. Germline V gives CDR1 MDHEN, CDR2 SYDVKM. CDR3 size: 15 residues.

This clonotype was observed a few times. V is TRBV27 and J is TRBJ2-1, with D possibly being TRBD2 (5 bases). CDR3 size: 17 residues. Germline V gene lookup returns CDR1 MNHEY and CDR2 SMNVEV (reference sequence). Between the trimmed V and J ends, which lost 5 bases and 3 bases, there was a span of 20 bases. The CDR3 reads CASSPPAASRDYNEQFF. The CDR3 DNA follows: TGTGCCAGCAGTCCACCCGCAGCCAGTCGGGACTACAATGAGCAGTTCTTC.

This clonotype was counted a few times. This chain uses TRBV6-6 with TRBJ2-7, with D possibly being TRBD2 (6 bases). This CDR3 comprises 15 residues. With 7 bases removed from V and 2 bases from J, the gap between germline ends came to 18 bases. Germline V gives CDR1 MNHNY, CDR2 SVGAGI (reference sequence). In DNA, the CDR3 is TGTGCCAGCATGGCCGTCGGGAGTGCGACCTACGAGCAGTACTTC. This codes for CASMAVGSATYEQYF.

The rearrangement links TRBV7-6 to TRBJ2-7, with 8 bases lining up with TRBD1. Trimming at V came to 1 base and at J to 5 bases, leaving 7 bases not matched to a gene. Per germline, CDR1 SGHVS and CDR2 FNYEAQ. The CDR3 loop spans 15 amino acids. CDR3 residues: CASSLGDRGSNEQYF. The CDR3 nucleotides read TGTGCCAGCAGCTTAGGCGACAGGGGATCAAACGAGCAGTACTTC.

In this sample, this clonotype turned up many times. The chain joins TRBV20-1 to TRBJ2-7; the match to TRBD1 covers 12 bases. Per germline, CDR1 DFQATT and CDR2 SNEGSKA (reference sequence). The ends lost 6 bases at V and 4 bases at J; junction bases unmatched: 7. The CDR3 extends over 14 amino acids. The CDR3 region has the DNA TGCAGTGCCCCCTCGGGACAGGGGGCTTACGAGCAGTACTTC. It codes for CSAPSGQGAYEQYF.

This clonotype was recorded many times. V gene TRBV12-3 or TRBV12-4 combines with J gene TRBJ2-7; no definite D call. This CDR3 comprises 12 residues. Trimming removed 1 base from V and 3 bases from J, with 4 bases in between. CDR3 in DNA: TGTGCCAGCAGTTTAGGGCACTACGAGCAGTACTTC. This translates into CASSLGHYEQYF.

The chain uses TRBV6-8 and TRBJ1-2; no clear D gene. Per germline, CDR1 MNHGY and CDR2 SAAAGT. The V end lost 6 bases, the J end lost 9 bases, and 20 bases lay between the germline ends. CDR3 length: 14 amino acids. The CDR3 sequence: CASRSRTPTQRYTF. The CDR3 DNA is TGTGCCAGCAGGAGCCGGACCCCAACTCAGCGCTACACCTTC.

Only a few counts were recorded for this clonotype. This chain connects TRBV28 to TRBJ1-1; D ambiguous. The CDR3 contains 14 residues. Trimming removed 2 bases at V and 0 bases at J, with 7 bases between. Germline CDR1 MDHEN, CDR2 SYDVKM. The CDR3 DNA is TGTGCCAGCAGTTTAATCGGTCTGAACACTGAAGCTTTCTTT. Amino acid sequence: CASSLIGLNTEAFF.

This clonotype was seen only a few times. The chain is built from TRBV4-3 and TRBJ1-2; the match to TRBD1 covers 9 bases. There are 14 residues in the CDR3. The V segment lost 4 bases and the J segment 4 bases; nucleotides outside the gene matches: 4. Germline-derived CDR1 and CDR2 are LGHNA and YSLEER. DNA of the CDR3: TGCGCCAGCAGCCGGGAGACAGGGGGCTATGGCTACACCTTC. Its translation is CASSRETGGYGYTF.

This clonotype was detected only a few times. The rearrangement uses TRBV6-2 or TRBV6-3 and TRBJ1-1; 11 bases map to TRBD1. Trimming cost V 6 bases and J 1 base; bases outside gene matches: 7. CDR1 and CDR2 (germline): MNHEY, SVGEGT. There are 16 residues in the CDR3. CDR3 DNA sequence: TGTGCCAGCAGACTGGACAGGGGGCATCGGAACACTGAAGCTTTCTTT. Translating it yields CASRLDRGHRNTEAFF.

This clonotype came up many times. The chain is built from TRBV20-1 and TRBJ1-1; D not certain. Germline assignment: CDR1 DFQATT and CDR2 SNEGSKA (reference sequence). This CDR3 has 13 residues. V was clipped by 3 bases and J by 2 bases, with 10 bases between them. CDR3 DNA: TGCAGTGCTAGCGGTTTTTCCAACACTGAAGCTTTCTTT. This translates into CSASGFSNTEAFF.

This clonotype has a count of ten or more. The chain recombines TRBV2 with TRBJ1-2, with a tentative D call TRBD1 (5 bases). V was trimmed by 5 bases and J by 8 bases, leaving 9 bases between them. The germline gives CDR1 SNHLY, CDR2 FYNNEI. This CDR3 has 11 residues. In DNA form, the CDR3 reads TGTGCCAGCAGTTATCACAGGGGCTACACCTTC. Protein: CASSYHRGYTF.

The table lists this clonotype with many counts. The chain joins TRBV7-9 to TRBJ2-1; D assignment may be TRBD1 or TRBD2 (5 bases each). V was clipped by 9 bases and J by 6 bases, with 15 bases between them. The CDR3 length is 13 residues. CDR1 and CDR2 from the germline V gene are SEHNR and FQNEAQ (reference sequence). CDR3 residues: CASTRGTANEQFF. As DNA, the CDR3 is TGTGCCAGTACGCGAGGGACCGCCAATGAGCAGTTCTTC.

This clonotype was found a few times. The rearrangement joins TRBV6-2 or TRBV6-3 to TRBJ1-5; D unclear. The CDR3 has 16 amino acids. Trimming removed 2 bases from V and 1 base from J, with 12 bases in between. Germline CDR1 is MNHEY and CDR2 is SVGEGT. This CDR3 reads CASSYPRLGSNQPQHF. The DNA for the CDR3 is TGTGCCAGCAGTTACCCGCGCCTGGGGAGCAATCAGCCCCAGCATTTT.

The chain joins TRBV5-6 to TRBJ2-2, with D maybe TRBD2 (5 bases). The CDR3 sequence is 16 residues long. With 0 bases removed from V and 4 bases from J, the gap between germline ends came to 13 bases. The germline V gene encodes CDR1 SGHDT and CDR2 YYEEEE. In nucleotides, the CDR3 is TGTGCCAGCAGCTTGGGTGGACTCCTGACCACCGGGGAGCTGTTTTTT. It is translated as CASSLGGLLTTGELFF.

This clonotype has just a few counts. V usage is TRBV6-6 and J usage is TRBJ2-7; D gene ambiguous. V lost 7 bases, J lost 4 bases, and 20 bases lay in between. This CDR3 is built from 15 residues. Germline CDR1 and CDR2: MNHNY and SVGAGI (reference sequence). The CDR3 loop is CASNSYGVLEYEQYF. CDR3 sequence (DNA): TGTGCCAGCAACTCGTACGGCGTCCTAGAATACGAGCAGTACTTC.

This clonotype showed up just a few times. The chain joins TRBV2 to TRBJ2-1; D may be TRBD2 (6 bases). CDR3 length equals 13 residues. Germline V gives CDR1 SNHLY, CDR2 FYNNEI. Deletions cut 4 bases from V and 10 bases from J, with 14 bases between. The CDR3 DNA follows: TGTGCCAGCAGTGTGGGACTCGGCGCCGAGCAGTTCTTC. Residues: CASSVGLGAEQFF. Full variable domain (remainder filled in from reference TRBV2 and TRBJ2-1): EPEVTQTPSHQVTQMGQEVILRCVPISNHLYFYWYRQILGQKVEFLVSFYNNEISEKSEIFDDQFSVERPDGSNFTLKIRSTKLEDSAMYFCASSVGLGAEQFFGPGTRLTVL.

This clonotype was detected once. The chain joins TRBV24-1 to TRBJ2-3; D unresolved. Germline CDR1 and CDR2: KGHDR and SFDVKD. V lost 2 bases, J lost 3 bases, and 2 bases lay in between. CDR3 length equals 12 residues. CDR3 protein: CATSDSTDTQYF. The CDR3 DNA is TGTGCCACCAGTGATTCTACAGATACGCAGTATTTT.

This clonotype was observed a handful of times. The chain joins TRBV12-3 or TRBV12-4 to TRBJ2-1, with TRBD2 matching over 12 bases. The CDR3 consists of 15 residues. With V trimmed by 7 bases and J by 4 bases, 5 bases remained unmatched. CDR3 loop: CASTQLAGGYNEQFF. The CDR3 bases are TGTGCCAGCACCCAACTAGCGGGAGGTTACAATGAGCAGTTCTTC.

This clonotype came up many times. CDR3 sequence (DNA): TGCAGCGTGGGGCGGACAGGGGGCAGCTACACCTTC. Protein sequence: CSVGRTGGSYTF. The gene calls are TRBV29-1 and TRBJ1-2, with 11 positions matching TRBD1. This CDR3 region has 12 residues. The germline V gene encodes CDR1 SQVTM and CDR2 ANQGSEA. V lost 6 bases, J lost 9 bases, and 6 bases stayed unmatched.